These 28 T cell receptor beta chains were sequenced from one sample in a study of graft-versus-host responses after intestinal transplantation. Data came from immunoSEQ multiplex PCR; TCRdb stores just in-frame clones and leaves some out. The table includes roughly 11,000 clones, about 80% detected once. The source was PBMCs, collected roughly 74 weeks after intestinal transplant. The receptors were sampled from a human patient who received an intestinal transplant, so some T cells may come from the graft donor.

The chain carries TRBV11-2 and TRBJ1-1; D gene uncertain. The germline V gene has CDR1 SGHAT and CDR2 FQNNGV. V was clipped by 1 base and J by 5 bases, with 14 bases between them. The CDR3 totals 15 residues. The CDR3 nucleotides are TGTGCCAGCAGCTTAGTTTTTACGGGAAGGACTGAAGCTTTCTTT. This translates into CASSLVFTGRTEAFF.

The chain has TRBV18 and TRBJ2-5; D gene unclear. Germline CDR1 is KGHSH and CDR2 is LQKENI. The length of the CDR3 is 15 residues. Trimming cost V 2 bases and J 2 bases, with 12 bases left between them. CDR3 sequence: CASSPSPAIQETQYF. In DNA, the CDR3 is TGTGCCAGCTCACCATCCCCGGCGATTCAAGAGACCCAGTACTTC.

The genes are TRBV2 and TRBJ1-4; D is unresolved. Trimming cost V 8 bases and J 8 bases, with 18 bases left between them. The CDR3 length is 14 residues. Germline V CDR1 and CDR2: SNHLY, FYNNEI. DNA of the CDR3: TGTGCCAGCGTACCGGGTCCCCCTTGGGAAAAACTGTTTTTT. Residues: CASVPGPPWEKLFF.

The genes are TRBV10-3 and TRBJ2-5; D may correspond to TRBD1 or TRBD2 (5 bases each). The germline CDR1 and CDR2 sequences are ENHRY and SYGVKD. The CDR3 length is 13 residues. The V and J ends lost 10 bases and 4 bases respectively, with 16 bases between them. CDR3 residues: CATRDLSGETQYF. CDR3 DNA: TGTGCCACCCGGGACCTCTCCGGAGAGACCCAGTACTTC.

V is TRBV19 and J is TRBJ2-1; 7 positions match TRBD2. Looked up from germline, CDR1 is LNHDA and CDR2 is SQIVND (reference sequence). The J segment lost 4 bases and the V segment lost 9 bases, leaving 12 bases of the junction unmatched. The CDR3 sequence is 15 residues long. CDR3 amino acids: CASGTTLEGYNEQFF. In DNA, the CDR3 is TGTGCCAGCGGGACTACCCTAGAGGGTTACAATGAGCAGTTCTTC.

The J gene is TRBJ2-1, the V gene TRBV10-3; D is unresolved. V lost 0 bases, J lost 1 base, and 7 bases lay in between. Germline-derived CDR1 and CDR2 are ENHRY and SYGVKD. CDR3 length equals 15 residues. CDR3 sequence (DNA): TGTGCCATCAGTGAGTCCGTGATTTCCTACAATGAGCAGTTCTTC. Its translation: CAISESVISYNEQFF.

The V and J genes are TRBV6-6 and TRBJ2-7; 7 bases line up with TRBD2. V lost 1 base to trimming and J lost 7 bases; unmatched junction nucleotides: 1. The CDR3 contains 12 residues. Germline V gene lookup returns CDR1 MNHNY and CDR2 SVGAGI (reference sequence). The CDR3 bases are TGTGCCAGCAGTTACTTGGGGGGGGAGCAGTACTTC. It codes for CASSYLGGEQYF.

The chain joins TRBV27 to TRBJ2-7; 9 bases match TRBD2. CDR1 is MNHEY, CDR2 SMNVEV, per germline (reference sequence). V lost 3 bases to trimming and J lost 2 bases; unmatched junction nucleotides: 2. CDR3 size: 14 residues. The CDR3 reads CASSLIAGAYEQYF. Here the CDR3 DNA reads TGTGCCAGCAGTTTGATAGCGGGAGCCTACGAGCAGTACTTC.

Only one count was recorded for this clone. The rearrangement links TRBV7-8 to TRBJ2-7, with 11 bases aligning to TRBD2. The V segment lost 6 bases and the J segment 5 bases; nucleotides outside the gene matches: 6. The CDR3 runs to 14 residues. Germline CDR1 is SGHVS and CDR2 is FQNEAQ. The CDR3 nucleotides are TGTGCCAGCAGATGGACTAGCGGGTCTGACGAGCAGTACTTC. Translating it yields CASRWTSGSDEQYF.

In the case of this clone: Other DNA sequences within the sample encode an identical CDR3. The V gene is TRBV19, the J gene TRBJ2-7; a weak D match, TRBD1 (7 bases). Trimming stripped 4 bases from V and 9 bases from J, with 16 bases between. CDR3 length equals 13 residues. The germline gives CDR1 LNHDA, CDR2 SQIVND (reference sequence). The CDR3 here is CASSTEGAGAQYF. In DNA form, the CDR3 reads TGTGCCAGTAGTACGGAGGGGGCGGGCGCGCAGTACTTC.

This chain joins TRBV7-3 and TRBJ1-3; perhaps TRBD1 as D (6 bases). The CDR3 is 13 residues long. The germline V and J ends were trimmed by 4 bases and 4 bases, with 8 bases remaining between them. Germline CDR1 and CDR2: SGHTA and FQGTGA. The CDR3 region is CASSSGEGNTIYF. CDR3 coding DNA: TGTGCCAGCAGCTCAGGGGAAGGAAACACCATATATTTT.

V usage is TRBV5-8 and J usage is TRBJ1-5; 7 bases match TRBD1. Germline CDR1 reads SGHTS; CDR2 reads YDEGEE. The CDR3 runs to 15 residues. V lost 4 bases and J lost 3; bases outside the gene matches: 7. The DNA of the CDR3 is TGTGCCAGCAGCGCGGGACAGCGACTCAATCAGCCCCAGCATTTT. The encoded protein is CASSAGQRLNQPQHF.

This clone has more than one count but fewer than ten. J is TRBJ2-1 and V is TRBV27; D is uncertain. V was cut by 9 bases and J by 8 bases, with 2 bases left in between. The CDR3 contains 8 residues. The germline V gene encodes CDR1 MNHEY and CDR2 SMNVEV (reference sequence). The CDR3 DNA follows: TGTGCCAGAGATGAGCAGTTCTTC. It translates to CARDEQFF.

The V call is TRBV2, the J call TRBJ2-7; D is ambiguous. The V gene's germline CDR1 is SNHLY and CDR2 FYNNEI. The CDR3 has 11 residues. Trimming removed 3 bases from V and 5 bases from J, with 5 bases in between. The CDR3 coding sequence is TGTGCCAGCAGTGACCAGGACGAGCAGTACTTC. Protein: CASSDQDEQYF.

The V and J genes are TRBV29-1 and TRBJ1-4, with D perhaps matching TRBD1 (6 bases). CDR1 and CDR2 from the germline V gene are SQVTM and ANQGSEA. V was cut by 3 bases and J by 7 bases, with 12 bases left in between. The CDR3 is 13 amino acids. The CDR3 sequence: CSVDGGHGEKLFF. Written as DNA, the CDR3 is TGCAGCGTTGACGGGGGGCACGGTGAAAAACTGTTTTTT. Looking up the rest from reference TRBV29-1 and TRBJ1-4 gives the full variable domain: SAVISQKPSRDICQRGTSLTIQCQVDSQVTMMFWYRQQPGQSLTLIATANQGSEATYESGFVIDKFPISRPNLTFSTLTVSNMSPEDSSIYLCSVDGGHGEKLFFGSGTQLSVL.

The chain carries TRBV6-6 and TRBJ2-3, with TRBD2 matching over 11 bases. Germline CDR1 is MNHNY and CDR2 is SVGAGI (reference sequence). V was pared by 11 bases and J by 2 bases, with 9 bases of the junction left unmatched. CDR3 length equals 15 residues. The CDR3 here is CAVRGLADFTDTQYF. The DNA of the CDR3 is TGTGCCGTGAGGGGACTAGCGGATTTCACAGATACGCAGTATTTT.

The rearrangement uses TRBV4-1 and TRBJ1-4; D gene unclear. This CDR3 is 11 amino acids long. Trimming stripped 4 bases from V and 14 bases from J, with 11 bases between. In germline, CDR1 is MGHRA, CDR2 YSYEKL. The CDR3 protein is CASSLGGDLFF. The CDR3 region has the DNA TGCGCCAGCAGCCTCGGCGGGGATCTGTTTTTT.

The chain is built from TRBV9 and TRBJ2-3; 8 bases match TRBD1. Germline values: CDR1 SGDLS, CDR2 YYNGEE. V trimming: 0 bases; J trimming: 6 bases; junction bases outside the gene matches: 9. The CDR3 is made up of 16 amino acids. The CDR3 coding sequence is TGTGCCAGCAGCGTAGGATACAGGGGGTTTATCGATACGCAGTATTTT. It encodes CASSVGYRGFIDTQYF.

V usage is TRBV6-1 and J usage is TRBJ1-2; 9 bases are a match to TRBD1. The CDR3 sequence is 14 residues long. V shed 6 bases and J 6 bases; nucleotides not matched to a gene: 8. Germline loops: CDR1 MNHNS, CDR2 SASEGT. CDR3: CASRTTGTGNGYTF. CDR3 nucleotide sequence: TGTGCCAGCAGAACGACCGGGACAGGGAATGGCTACACCTTC.

The chain is built from TRBV5-1 and TRBJ1-5; 10 bases align to TRBD1. This CDR3 region has 15 residues. The germline V gene has CDR1 SGHRS and CDR2 YFSETQ. The V segment lost 1 base and the J segment 9 bases; nucleotides outside the gene matches: 7. CDR3 in DNA: TGCGCCAGCAGCTTGACTGGACAGGGGGGAGGGCCCCAGCATTTT. It encodes CASSLTGQGGGPQHF.

This clone was recorded a few times. The gene calls are TRBV6-1 and TRBJ2-3; 9 positions match TRBD1. V shed 10 bases, J shed 4 bases, and the junction held 12 bases outside the gene matches. The CDR3 length is 15 residues. CDR1 is MNHNS and CDR2 is SASEGT in the germline V gene. As DNA, the CDR3 is TGTGCCACCTACAGGGGGCATTATGGGGCAGATACGCAGTATTTT. Residues: CATYRGHYGADTQYF.

This sequence joins TRBV5-6 and TRBJ1-4, with TRBD1 identical over 7 bases. CDR3 length: 16 residues. The germline V gene has CDR1 SGHDT and CDR2 YYEEEE. V shed 0 bases, J shed 1 base, and the junction held 3 bases outside the gene matches. This chain's CDR3 is CASSLGWTGTNEKLFF. The CDR3 nucleotides read TGTGCCAGCAGCTTGGGGTGGACAGGAACTAATGAAAAACTGTTTTTT.

The chain recombines TRBV6-4 with TRBJ2-3, with D uncertain. The CDR3 covers 13 residues. CDR1 and CDR2 from the germline V gene are MRHNA and SNTAGT. V was cut by 5 bases and J by 6 bases, with 12 bases left in between. The CDR3 reads CASSLRDQDTQYF. CDR3 nucleotide sequence: TGTGCCAGCAGTCTTAGGGATCAGGATACGCAGTATTTT.

The chain uses TRBV25-1 and TRBJ2-7; 9 bases are a match to TRBD1. V trimming: 2 bases; J trimming: 5 bases; junction bases outside the gene matches: 7. CDR1 and CDR2 (germline): MGHDK, SYGVNS. The CDR3 is 15 residues long. The CDR3 region is CASSEIWGDRDEQYF. The CDR3 nucleotides read TGTGCCAGCAGTGAAATATGGGGGGACAGGGACGAGCAGTACTTC.

This chain connects TRBV5-4 to TRBJ2-1; D possibly corresponds to TRBD2 (6 bases). The ends were cut back, 0 bases at V and 4 bases at J, with 11 bases in the middle. Germline V gives CDR1 SGHNT, CDR2 YYREEE (reference sequence). This CDR3 is 15 amino acids long. The CDR3 DNA follows: TGTGCCAGCAGCTTGGAACTAGCAGATTACAATGAGCAGTTCTTC. It encodes CASSLELADYNEQFF.

V and J are TRBV6-5 and TRBJ1-1; 7 bases are a match to TRBD1. Germline assignment: CDR1 MNHEY and CDR2 SVGAGI. After removal of 6 bases from V and 5 bases from J, the junction contained 9 bases not matched to a gene. CDR3 length equals 14 residues. The CDR3 sequence is CASSPTGKRTEAFF. Written as DNA, the CDR3 is TGTGCCAGCAGCCCGACAGGGAAGAGGACTGAAGCTTTCTTT.

The chain carries TRBV27 and TRBJ1-2; 7 nucleotides line up with TRBD1. The CDR3 contains 14 residues. V gave up 0 bases and J gave up 6 bases; unmatched junction bases: 4. CDR1 is MNHEY and CDR2 is SMNVEV in the germline V gene (reference sequence). The CDR3 reads CASSLSEGANGYTF. CDR3 sequence (DNA): TGTGCCAGCAGTTTATCGGAGGGGGCTAATGGCTACACCTTC.

This chain connects TRBV7-3 to TRBJ2-1; TRBD2 aligns across 7 bases. CDR1 and CDR2 from the germline V gene are SGHTA and FQGTGA. Trimming removed 2 bases from V and 2 bases from J; junction bases left unmatched: 0. This CDR3 has 14 amino acids. CDR3 bases: TGTGCCAGCAGCTTAGGACTAGCCTACAATGAGCAGTTCTTC. Its protein product is CASSLGLAYNEQFF.